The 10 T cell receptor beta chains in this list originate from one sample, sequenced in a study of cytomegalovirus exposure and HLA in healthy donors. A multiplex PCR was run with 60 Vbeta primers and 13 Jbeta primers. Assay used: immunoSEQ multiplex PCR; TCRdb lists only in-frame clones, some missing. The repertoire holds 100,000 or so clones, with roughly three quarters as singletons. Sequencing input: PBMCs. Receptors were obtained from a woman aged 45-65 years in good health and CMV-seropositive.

This chain's CDR3 is CATSRVRGSSYEQYF. Written as DNA, the CDR3 is TGTGCCACCAGCAGAGTGCGGGGGAGCTCCTACGAGCAGTACTTC. The chain links TRBV15 to TRBJ2-7; 7 bases fit TRBD2. This CDR3 contains 15 residues. Trimming cost V 1 base and J 0 bases; bases outside gene matches: 3. The germline gives CDR1 LNHNV, CDR2 YYDKDF (reference sequence).

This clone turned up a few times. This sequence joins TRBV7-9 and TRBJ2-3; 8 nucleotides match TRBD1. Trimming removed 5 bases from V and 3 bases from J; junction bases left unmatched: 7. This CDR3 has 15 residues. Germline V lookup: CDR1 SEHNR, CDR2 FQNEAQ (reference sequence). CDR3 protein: CASSADRERTDTQYF. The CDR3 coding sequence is TGTGCCAGCAGCGCGGACAGGGAGCGGACAGATACGCAGTATTTT.

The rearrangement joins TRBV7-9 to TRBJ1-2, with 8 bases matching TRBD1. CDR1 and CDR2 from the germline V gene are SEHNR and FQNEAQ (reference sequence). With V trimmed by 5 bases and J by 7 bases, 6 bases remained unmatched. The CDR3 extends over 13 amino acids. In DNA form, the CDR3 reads TGTGCCAGCAGCCCTCAGGGGGCAAGTGGCTACACCTTC. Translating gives CASSPQGASGYTF.

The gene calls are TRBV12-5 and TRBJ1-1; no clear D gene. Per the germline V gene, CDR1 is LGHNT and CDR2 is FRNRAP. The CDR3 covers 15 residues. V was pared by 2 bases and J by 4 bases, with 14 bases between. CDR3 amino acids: CASGLNPPHGTEAFF. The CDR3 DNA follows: TGTGCTAGTGGTTTGAACCCCCCACATGGCACTGAAGCTTTCTTT.

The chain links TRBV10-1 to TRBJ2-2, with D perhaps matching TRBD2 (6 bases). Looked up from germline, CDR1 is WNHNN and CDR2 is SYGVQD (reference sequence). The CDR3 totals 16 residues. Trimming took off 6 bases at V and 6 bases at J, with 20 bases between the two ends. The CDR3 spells CASRPRDGALSGELFF. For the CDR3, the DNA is TGCGCCAGCAGGCCGCGGGACGGTGCCCTGTCCGGGGAGCTGTTTTTT.

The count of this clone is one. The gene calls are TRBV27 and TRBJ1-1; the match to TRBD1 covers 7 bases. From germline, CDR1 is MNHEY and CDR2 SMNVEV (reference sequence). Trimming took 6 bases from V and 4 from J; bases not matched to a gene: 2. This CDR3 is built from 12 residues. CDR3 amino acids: CASSEGATEAFF. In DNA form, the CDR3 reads TGTGCCAGCAGCGAGGGGGCCACTGAAGCTTTCTTT.

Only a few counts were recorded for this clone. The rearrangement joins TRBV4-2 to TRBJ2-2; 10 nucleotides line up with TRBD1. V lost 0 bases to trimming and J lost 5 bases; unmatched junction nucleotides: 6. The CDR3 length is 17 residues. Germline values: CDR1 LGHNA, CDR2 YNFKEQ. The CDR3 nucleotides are TGTGCCAGCAGCCAAGATGACAGGGGGCTTGGGACCGGGGAGCTGTTTTTT. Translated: CASSQDDRGLGTGELFF.

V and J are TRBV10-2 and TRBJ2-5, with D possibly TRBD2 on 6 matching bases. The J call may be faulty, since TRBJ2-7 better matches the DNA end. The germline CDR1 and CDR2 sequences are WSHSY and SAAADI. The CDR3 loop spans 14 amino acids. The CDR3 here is CASSESAGSYEQYF. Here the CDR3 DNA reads TGCGCCAGCAGTGAGTCGGCGGGGTCCTACGAGCAGTACTTC.

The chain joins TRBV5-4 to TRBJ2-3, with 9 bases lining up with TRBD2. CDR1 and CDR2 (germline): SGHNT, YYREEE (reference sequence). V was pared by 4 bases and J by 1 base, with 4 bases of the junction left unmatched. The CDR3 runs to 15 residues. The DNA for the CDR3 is TGTGCCAGCAGCCATAGCGGGGGTCGCACAGATACGCAGTATTTT. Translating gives CASSHSGGRTDTQYF. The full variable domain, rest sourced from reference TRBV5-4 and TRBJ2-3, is ETGVTQSPTHLIKTRGQQVTLRCSSQSGHNTVSWYQQALGQGPQFIFQYYREEENGRGNFPPRFSGLQFPNYSSELNVNALELDDSALYLCASSHSGGRTDTQYFGPGTRLTVL.

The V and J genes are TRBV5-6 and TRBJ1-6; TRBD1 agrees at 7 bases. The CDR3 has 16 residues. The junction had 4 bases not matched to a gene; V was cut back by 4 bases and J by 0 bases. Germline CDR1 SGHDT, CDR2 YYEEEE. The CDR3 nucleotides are TGTGCCAGCAGCCCGGACAGGAACTCCTATAATTCACCCCTCCACTTT. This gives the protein CASSPDRNSYNSPLHF.